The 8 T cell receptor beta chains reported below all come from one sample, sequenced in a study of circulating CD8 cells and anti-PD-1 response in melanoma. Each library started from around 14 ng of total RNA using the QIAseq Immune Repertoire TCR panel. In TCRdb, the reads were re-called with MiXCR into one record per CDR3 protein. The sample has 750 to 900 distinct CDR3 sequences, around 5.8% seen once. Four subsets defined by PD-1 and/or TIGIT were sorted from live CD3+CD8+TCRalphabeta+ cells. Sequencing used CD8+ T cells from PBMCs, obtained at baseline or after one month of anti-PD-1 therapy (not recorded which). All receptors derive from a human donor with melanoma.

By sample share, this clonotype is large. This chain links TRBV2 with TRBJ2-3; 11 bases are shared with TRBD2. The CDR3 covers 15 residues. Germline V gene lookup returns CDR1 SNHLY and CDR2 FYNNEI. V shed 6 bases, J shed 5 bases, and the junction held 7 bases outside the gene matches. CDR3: CASRASGGSRDTQYF. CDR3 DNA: TGTGCCAGCAGGGCTAGCGGGGGGTCCAGAGATACGCAGTATTTT.

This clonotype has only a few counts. The CDR3 sequence: CASSIGGGYEQYF. CDR3 nucleotides: TGTGCCAGTAGTATAGGCGGCGGCTACGAGCAGTACTTC. The chain employs TRBV19 and TRBJ2-7; no definite D call. The CDR3 extends over 13 amino acids. Trimming took off 1 base at V and 3 bases at J, with 7 bases between the two ends. The V gene's germline CDR1 is LNHDA and CDR2 SQIVND (reference sequence). Full variable domain (missing parts from reference TRBV19 and TRBJ2-7): DGGITQSPKYLFRKEGQNVTLSCEQNLNHDAMYWYRQDPGQGLRLIYYSQIVNDFQKGDIAEGYSVSREKKESFPLTVTSAQKNPTAFYLCASSIGGGYEQYFGPGTRLTVT.

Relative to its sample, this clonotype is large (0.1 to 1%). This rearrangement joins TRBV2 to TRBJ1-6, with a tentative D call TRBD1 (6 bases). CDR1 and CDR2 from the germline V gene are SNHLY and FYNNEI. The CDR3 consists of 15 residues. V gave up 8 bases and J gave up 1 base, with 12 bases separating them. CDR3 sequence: CASGGPRSYNSPLHF. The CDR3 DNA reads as TGTGCCAGCGGGGGCCCCCGGTCCTATAATTCACCCCTCCACTTT. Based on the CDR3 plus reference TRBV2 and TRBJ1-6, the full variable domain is EPEVTQTPSHQVTQMGQEVILRCVPISNHLYFYWYRQILGQKVEFLVSFYNNEISEKSEIFDDQFSVERPDGSNFTLKIRSTKLEDSAMYFCASGGPRSYNSPLHFGNGTRLTVT.

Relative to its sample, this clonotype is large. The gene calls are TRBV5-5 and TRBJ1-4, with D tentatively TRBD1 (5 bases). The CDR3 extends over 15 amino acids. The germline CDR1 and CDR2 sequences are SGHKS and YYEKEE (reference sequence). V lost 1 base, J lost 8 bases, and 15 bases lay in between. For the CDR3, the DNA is TGTGCCAGCAGCTTGTCGGTAGGGACGGCCGAAAAACTGTTTTTT. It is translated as CASSLSVGTAEKLFF.

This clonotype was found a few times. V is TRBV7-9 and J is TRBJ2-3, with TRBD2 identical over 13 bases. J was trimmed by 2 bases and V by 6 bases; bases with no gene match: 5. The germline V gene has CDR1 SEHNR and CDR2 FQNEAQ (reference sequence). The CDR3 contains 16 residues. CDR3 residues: CASSHGTSGVTDTQYF. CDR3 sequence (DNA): TGTGCCAGCAGTCACGGGACTAGCGGGGTCACAGATACGCAGTATTTT.

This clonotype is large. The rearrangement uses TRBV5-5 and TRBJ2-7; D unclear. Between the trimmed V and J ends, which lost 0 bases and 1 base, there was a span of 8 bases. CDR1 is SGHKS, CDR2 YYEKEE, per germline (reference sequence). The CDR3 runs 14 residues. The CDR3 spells CASSLEQNSYEQYF. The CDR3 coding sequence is TGTGCCAGCAGCTTGGAGCAGAATTCCTACGAGCAGTACTTC.

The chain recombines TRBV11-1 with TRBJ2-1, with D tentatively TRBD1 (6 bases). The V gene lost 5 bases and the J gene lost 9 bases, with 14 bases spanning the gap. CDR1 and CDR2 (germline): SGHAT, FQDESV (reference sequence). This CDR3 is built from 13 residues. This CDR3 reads CASSLTTDSEQFF. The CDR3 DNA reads TGTGCCAGCAGCCTGACGACGGACAGTGAGCAGTTCTTC.

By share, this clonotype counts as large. The CDR3 coding sequence is TGCAGCGTCGCCCAGACAGGGAACTATGGCTACACCTTC. Amino acid sequence: CSVAQTGNYGYTF. V is TRBV29-1 and J is TRBJ1-2; TRBD1 matches 7 bases. V shed 6 bases, J shed 2 bases, and the junction held 6 bases outside the gene matches. CDR1 is SQVTM and CDR2 is ANQGSEA in the germline V gene. This CDR3 region has 13 residues.